This T cell receptor beta chain emerged from a study of Graves' ophthalmopathy and Graves' hyperthyroidism. Study-wide points: Built on 13 signatures, a model told ophthalmopathy apart from stable hyperthyroidism with roughly 88% sensitivity and almost 84% specificity. Among thyroid clonotypes expanded above 0.001 frequency, most also appeared in blood.

This clonotype was seen repeatedly, ten times or more. Its antigen is still unknown. RNA transcripts were the source from which TCR beta CDR3 regions were amplified. Second-round multiplex PCR came after a first-round RT-PCR that employed HTBI primers. TCRdb reprocessed the multiplex PCR reads via MiXCR and lists one record per CDR3 protein. This sample carries 1 million to 1.3 million distinct CDR3 sequences, about 35% of them seen once, and the ten largest clones take around 10%. The source of this sequence is an adult man with Graves' hyperthyroidism. Sequenced input: peripheral blood or thyroid tissue (not recorded which).

The CDR3 nucleotides are TGTGCCAGCAGCTTAGAATTCGCCAAGAGGGAGACCCAGTACTTC. Translating it yields CASSLEFAKRETQYF. The rearrangement uses TRBV7-9 and TRBJ2-5; D call uncertain. Germline lookup yields CDR1 SEHNR and CDR2 FQNEAQ (reference sequence). This CDR3 comprises 15 residues. The germline V and J ends were trimmed by 1 base and 5 bases, with 14 bases remaining between them.